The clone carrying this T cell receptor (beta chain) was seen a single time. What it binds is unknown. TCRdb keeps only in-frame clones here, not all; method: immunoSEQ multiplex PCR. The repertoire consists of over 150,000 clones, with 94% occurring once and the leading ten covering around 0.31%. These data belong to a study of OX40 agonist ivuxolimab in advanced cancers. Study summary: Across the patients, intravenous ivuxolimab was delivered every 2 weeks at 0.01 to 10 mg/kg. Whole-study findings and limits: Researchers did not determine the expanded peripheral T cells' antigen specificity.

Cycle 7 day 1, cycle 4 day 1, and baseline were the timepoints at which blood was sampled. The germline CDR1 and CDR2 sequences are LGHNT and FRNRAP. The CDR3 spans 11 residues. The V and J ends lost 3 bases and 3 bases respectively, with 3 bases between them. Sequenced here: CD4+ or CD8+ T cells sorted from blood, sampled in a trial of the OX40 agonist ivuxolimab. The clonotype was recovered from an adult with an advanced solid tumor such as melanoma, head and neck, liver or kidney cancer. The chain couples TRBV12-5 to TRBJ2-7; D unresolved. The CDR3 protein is CASGFIYEQYF. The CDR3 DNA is TGTGCTAGTGGTTTCATCTACGAGCAGTACTTC. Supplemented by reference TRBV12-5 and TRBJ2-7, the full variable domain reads DARVTQTPRHKVTEMGQEVTMRCQPILGHNTVFWYRQTMMQGLELLAYFRNRAPLDDSGMPKDRFSAEMPDATLATLKIQPSEPRDSAVYFCASGFIYEQYFGPGTRLTVT.